The clone carrying this T cell receptor (beta chain) was observed at least ten times. Its target is unknown. This sample is drawn from a study of regulatory T cells in long-lasting Graves disease. TCR beta libraries were built with iRepertoire HTBI primers and Arm-PCR of CDR3 regions. TCRdb itself ran the multiplex PCR reads through MiXCR, one entry per CDR3 protein. Among approximately 290,000 distinct CDR3 sequences, approximately 20% were seen once, and the ten largest hold more than 50%. Sample time point: persistent/refractory GD, antithyroid drugs over 5 years with positive TRAb. Extracted RNA from PBMCs served as the source of the TCR library. The V gene lost 6 bases and the J gene lost 1 base, with 13 bases spanning the gap. Germline lookup yields CDR1 MNHEY and CDR2 SVGEGT. The CDR3 runs 14 residues. Whole-study results and caveats: Persistent disease preferred TRBV28, TRBJ1-2 and TRBJ2-5; new disease, TRBV20-1 and TRBJ2-1. Whereas new patients shared 966 public clonotypes, persistent patients shared more, at about 2,700.

This receptor was taken from a female donor with Graves disease. The source material was peripheral blood mononuclear cells (PBMCs), sampled when the disease was refractory, from a patient treated with antithyroid drugs. This chain connects TRBV6-2 or TRBV6-3 to TRBJ2-7; D might be TRBD1 (5 bases). CDR3 in amino acids: CASSPRPGSYEQYF. Written as DNA, the CDR3 is TGTGCCAGCAGCCCTAGGCCAGGGTCCTACGAGCAGTACTTC.